This T cell receptor beta chain was profiled in a study of T cells expressing NK-cell markers. CDR3 length: 14 amino acids. CDR1 and CDR2 from the germline V gene are SGDLS and YYNGEE. TCRdb reanalyzed the 5' RACE reads and collapses them to one entry per CDR3 protein, without DNA. The sample table includes a few hundred thousand distinct CDR3 sequences. This clonotype originated in a man aged 18-75 years in good health. Sequenced material: blood T cells: a sorted CD56 or NKG2C T cell subset, CD4+ or CD8+ T cells, or bulk PBMC T cells (not recorded which). The chain carries TRBV9 and TRBJ2-7; as DNA is missing, the TRBD2 call by TCRdb cannot be tested. CDR3 residues: CASSGGTSTNEQYF.